This T cell receptor beta chain appears in the sequencing data of a study of cytomegalovirus exposure and HLA in healthy donors. Whole-study findings and limits: The study found most TCR sequences rare, yet found some public TCRs in many donors.

Looked up from germline, CDR1 is SGHNT and CDR2 is YYREEE (reference sequence). This CDR3 is built from 13 residues. Trimming removed 4 bases from V and 4 bases from J, with 11 bases in between. The PCR contained 60 Vbeta and 13 Jbeta primers. Sequencing used immunoSEQ multiplex PCR; TCRdb keeps in-frame clones, though not all of them. The sample contains about 120,000 clones, less than 70% of which appear only once. As for this clone: As yet, its antigen is unknown.

This TCR was recovered from a woman in her 30s in good health and CMV-seronegative. The source material was PBMCs. The chain couples TRBV5-4 to TRBJ2-5; D unclear. CDR3 nucleotide sequence: TGTGCCAGCAGCGGAGAACGGAGAGAGACCCAGTACTTC. This sequence encodes CASSGERRETQYF.